The 20 T cell receptor beta chains given below trace back to one sample, sequenced in a study of blood T cell repertoires in COVID-19. Using immunoSEQ multiplex PCR, the repertoire was profiled, and TCRdb retains in-frame clones only, with some absent. Of 250,000 to 400,000 clones in the sample, 70% to 90% were seen once. Material: peripheral blood. The receptors were sampled from a young woman with COVID-19, enrolled during active disease.

This clone has a single count. The CDR3 coding sequence is TGTGCCAGCTCACCACCCAGGGGGATCGCAGATACGCAGTATTTT. It yields the protein CASSPPRGIADTQYF. V gene TRBV18 combines with J gene TRBJ2-3, with TRBD1 matching 7 bases. J was trimmed by 4 bases and V by 0 bases; bases with no gene match: 4. The CDR3 contains 15 residues. Germline CDR1 is KGHSH and CDR2 is LQKENI.

This chain links TRBV7-2 with TRBJ1-2, with a weak D call TRBD1 (6 bases). V was trimmed by 1 base and J by 4 bases, leaving 13 bases between them. The CDR3 has 15 amino acids. Germline assignment: CDR1 SGHTA and CDR2 FQGNSA. The CDR3, as DNA: TGTGCCAGCAGCTTAGTGGGGGCGAACGGCTATGGCTACACCTTC. This encodes CASSLVGANGYGYTF.

V and J are TRBV6-5 and TRBJ2-3; 7 bases agree with TRBD2. The length of the CDR3 is 15 residues. V gave up 5 bases and J gave up 5 bases; unmatched junction bases: 10. Germline V gene sequence: CDR1 MNHEY, CDR2 SVGAGI. CDR3 in DNA: TGTGCCAGCAGTCGCTTGGGGGGGGACCAAGATACGCAGTATTTT. This translates into CASSRLGGDQDTQYF.

This chain links TRBV29-1 with TRBJ1-4; the D is unclear. The CDR3 extends over 13 amino acids. Between the trimmed V and J ends, which lost 7 bases and 0 bases, there was a span of 9 bases. CDR1 is SQVTM and CDR2 is ANQGSEA in the germline V gene. The CDR3 loop is CSGAGTTNEKLFF. CDR3 nucleotide sequence: TGCAGCGGAGCCGGGACAACTAATGAAAAACTGTTTTTT.

The chain joins TRBV4-2 to TRBJ2-3; TRBD2 aligns across 11 bases. Germline CDR1 and CDR2: LGHNA and YNFKEQ. CDR3 length: 18 amino acids. V lost 4 bases to trimming and J lost 5 bases; unmatched junction nucleotides: 14. This CDR3 reads CASSRALGTSGSGDTQYF. The CDR3 DNA sequence: TGTGCCAGCAGCCGAGCGCTTGGGACTAGCGGTTCAGGAGATACGCAGTATTTT.

This chain connects TRBV5-1 to TRBJ2-4; D is unclear. Trimming shortened V by 6 bases and J by 1 base, and 11 bases separated the two germline ends. In germline, CDR1 is SGHRS, CDR2 YFSETQ. This CDR3 region has 14 residues. As DNA, the CDR3 is TGCGCCAGCAACGAAGGCGGTGCCAAAAACATTCAGTACTTC. This gives the protein CASNEGGAKNIQYF.

The rearrangement joins TRBV4-1 to TRBJ2-7; the match to TRBD2 covers 10 bases. The CDR3 runs 19 residues. Looked up from germline, CDR1 is MGHRA and CDR2 is YSYEKL. The V and J ends lost 2 bases and 2 bases, in that order; junction bases with no gene match: 15. Here the CDR3 DNA reads TGCGCCAGCAGCCAATTCACCGGGACTAGCGTAAGAAAACCCTACGAGCAGTACTTC. This translates into CASSQFTGTSVRKPYEQYF.

The chain has TRBV4-2 and TRBJ1-2; D gene ambiguous. The ends were cut back, 4 bases at V and 2 bases at J, with 11 bases in the middle. Germline V gene sequence: CDR1 LGHNA, CDR2 YNFKEQ. This CDR3 is 14 amino acids long. The CDR3 loop reads CASSPPGLNYGYTF. DNA of the CDR3: TGTGCCAGCAGCCCTCCGGGTCTAAACTATGGCTACACCTTC.

This chain uses TRBV19 with TRBJ1-1, with 8 nucleotides matching TRBD1. V shed 5 bases and J 5 bases; nucleotides not matched to a gene: 10. This CDR3 has 15 amino acids. CDR1 and CDR2 from the germline V gene are LNHDA and SQIVND (reference sequence). This CDR3 reads CASSQGQGRDTEAFF. CDR3 nucleotide sequence: TGTGCCAGTAGTCAAGGACAGGGTCGGGATACTGAAGCTTTCTTT. Full variable domain (missing parts from reference TRBV19 and TRBJ1-1): DGGITQSPKYLFRKEGQNVTLSCEQNLNHDAMYWYRQDPGQGLRLIYYSQIVNDFQKGDIAEGYSVSREKKESFPLTVTSAQKNPTAFYLCASSQGQGRDTEAFFGQGTRLTVV.

V gene TRBV6-5 combines with J gene TRBJ1-2, with D unclear. The CDR3 runs to 13 residues. The V end lost 6 bases, the J end lost 6 bases, and 14 bases lay between the germline ends. Germline V gene data show CDR1 as MNHEY and CDR2 as SVGAGI. CDR3 loop: CASSRVRGHGYTF. In DNA, the CDR3 is TGTGCCAGCAGCCGCGTTCGGGGTCATGGCTACACCTTC.

This chain links TRBV18 with TRBJ2-2; 7 bases agree with TRBD1. The J segment lost 7 bases and the V segment lost 3 bases, leaving 5 bases of the junction unmatched. CDR3 length: 14 amino acids. Germline CDR1 KGHSH, CDR2 LQKENI. The CDR3 protein is CASSPRQGDGELFF. DNA for the CDR3: TGTGCCAGCTCACCGAGACAGGGAGACGGGGAGCTGTTTTTT. The full variable domain, its missing parts supplied by reference TRBV18 and TRBJ2-2, is NAGVMQNPRHLVRRRGQEARLRCSPMKGHSHVYWYRQLPEEGLKFMVYLQKENIIDESGMPKERFSAEFPKEGPSILRIQQVVRGDSAAYFCASSPRQGDGELFFGEGSRLTVL.

This clone was detected only a few times. The V gene is TRBV28, the J gene TRBJ1-2, with 8 bases lining up with TRBD1. The length of the CDR3 is 15 residues. Per germline, CDR1 MDHEN and CDR2 SYDVKM. The V segment lost 3 bases and the J segment 7 bases; nucleotides outside the gene matches: 10. The DNA for the CDR3 is TGTGCCAGCAGTTTCGGAAGGGCAGGGGGCTTTGGCTACACCTTC. Amino acid sequence: CASSFGRAGGFGYTF.

J is TRBJ1-2 and V is TRBV7-2; D perhaps matches TRBD1 (5 bases). Germline CDR1 and CDR2: SGHTA and FQGNSA. The CDR3 sequence is 14 residues long. With 5 bases removed from V and 7 bases from J, the gap between germline ends came to 17 bases. In nucleotides, the CDR3 is TGTGCCAGCAGCCCACCCGCAGGACATCGTGGCTACACCTTC. Protein: CASSPPAGHRGYTF.

The chain has TRBV2 and TRBJ1-2, with a possible D match to TRBD1 (5 bases). Germline lookup yields CDR1 SNHLY and CDR2 FYNNEI. The V end was cut by 3 bases, the J end by 4 bases, with 12 bases between. The length of the CDR3 is 14 residues. The CDR3 sequence: CASSEGGRGYGYTF. CDR3 bases: TGTGCCAGCAGTGAGGGGGGACGGGGCTATGGCTACACCTTC.

This chain connects TRBV3-1 (or the pseudogene TRBV3-2) to TRBJ2-5; 7 bases match TRBD1. Germline loops: CDR1 LGHDT, CDR2 YNNKEL (reference sequence). V lost 7 bases and J lost 6; bases outside the gene matches: 11. The CDR3 sequence is 14 residues long. CDR3 sequence (DNA): TGTGCCAGCACCCCCTTCAGGGGACAGAAGACCCAGTACTTC. Amino acid sequence: CASTPFRGQKTQYF.

The chain has TRBV19 and TRBJ1-5, with a weak D call TRBD1 (6 bases). Deletions cut 7 bases from V and 1 base from J, with 14 bases between. The CDR3 runs to 15 residues. Per germline, CDR1 LNHDA and CDR2 SQIVND (reference sequence). The CDR3 sequence: CASTYRVGSNQPQHF. CDR3 coding DNA: TGTGCCAGTACTTACAGGGTTGGAAGCAATCAGCCCCAGCATTTT.

The gene calls are TRBV4-1 and TRBJ2-3; TRBD2 might be the D (6 bases). The V and J ends lost 6 bases and 0 bases respectively, with 10 bases between them. CDR3 length: 14 residues. Per germline, CDR1 MGHRA and CDR2 YSYEKL. The CDR3 reads CASSPGTSTDTQYF. CDR3 nucleotides: TGCGCCAGCAGTCCCGGGACTAGCACAGATACGCAGTATTTT.

The chain recombines TRBV5-6 with TRBJ1-2; 7 positions match TRBD1. With V trimmed by 4 bases and J by 8 bases, 5 bases remained unmatched. Germline values: CDR1 SGHDT, CDR2 YYEEEE. This CDR3 comprises 12 residues. The CDR3 reads CASSPTGIGYTF. DNA for the CDR3: TGTGCCAGCAGCCCGACAGGGATCGGCTACACCTTC. Full variable domain (rest looked up from reference TRBV5-6 and TRBJ1-2): DAGVTQSPTHLIKTRGQQVTLRCSPKSGHDTVSWYQQALGQGPQFIFQYYEEEERQRGNFPDRFSGHQFPNYSSELNVNALLLGDSALYLCASSPTGIGYTFGSGTRLTVV.

The table lists this clone with a few counts. V and J are TRBV3-1 (or the pseudogene TRBV3-2) and TRBJ1-1; no firm D call. This CDR3 region has 14 residues. Trimming stripped 3 bases from V and 0 bases from J, with 8 bases between. The germline V gene has CDR1 LGHDT and CDR2 YNNKEL (reference sequence). The CDR3 loop is CASSQLRMNTEAFF. The CDR3 DNA is TGTGCCAGCAGCCAGCTGCGCATGAACACTGAAGCTTTCTTT.

This clone was seen once. The V call is TRBV6-1, the J call TRBJ2-3; 8 positions agree with TRBD2. This CDR3 spans 18 amino acids. Germline-derived CDR1 and CDR2 are MNHNS and SASEGT. The ends lost 2 bases at V and 0 bases at J; junction bases unmatched: 10. The CDR3: CASSELGRGVDSTDTQYF. The DNA of the CDR3 is TGTGCCAGCAGTGAACTCGGGCGGGGGGTTGATAGCACAGATACGCAGTATTTT.